One sample yielded the 10 T cell receptor beta chains listed below, sequenced in a study of a mutant IDH1 vaccine in newly diagnosed glioma. Time point: baseline, week 1 (first vaccination visit). Treatment described: pre-vaccination baseline after standard-of-care therapy. Repertoires were generated with immunoSEQ multiplex PCR, while TCRdb's copy carries only in-frame clones and drops some. Counted here are about 98,000 clones, over 85% occurring once; the ten biggest clones make up roughly 0.58%. Sequences were derived from PBMCs, sampled from a glioma patient treated with radiotherapy, temozolomide or both. The source of these receptors is a woman aged 45-60 years with glioma.

This clone was picked up one time. The chain is built from TRBV7-2 and TRBJ2-7, with 10 nucleotides matching TRBD2. The CDR3 length is 15 residues. V dropped 5 bases and J dropped 4; count of bases not matched to a gene: 8. From germline, CDR1 is SGHTA and CDR2 FQGNSA. The CDR3 coding sequence is TGTGCCAGCAGCGAACGAGCGGGAGGGCCATACGAGCAGTACTTC. Translation: CASSERAGGPYEQYF.

This CDR3 is CASSLGTYGGTEAFF. The CDR3 bases are TGTGCCAGCAGCTTGGGGACTTATGGTGGGACTGAAGCTTTCTTT. The chain links TRBV5-6 to TRBJ1-1; no definite D call. Germline CDR1 and CDR2: SGHDT and YYEEEE. V was trimmed by 0 bases and J by 5 bases, leaving 14 bases between them. The length of the CDR3 is 15 residues.

V and J are TRBV28 and TRBJ2-1; D uncertain. Germline V lookup: CDR1 MDHEN, CDR2 SYDVKM. The CDR3 length is 14 residues. Trimming took off 0 bases at V and 3 bases at J, with 6 bases between the two ends. CDR3 residues: CASSLWGVYNEQFF. DNA of the CDR3: TGTGCCAGCAGTTTATGGGGTGTCTACAATGAGCAGTTCTTC.

This rearrangement joins TRBV6-5 to TRBJ2-7; no firm D call. Trimming left V 10 bases short and J 1 base short, with 14 bases between. The germline CDR1 and CDR2 sequences are MNHEY and SVGAGI. The CDR3 runs to 13 residues. CDR3 bases: TGTGCCACCGGTAGGACCGATTCCTACGAGCAGTACTTC. This translates into CATGRTDSYEQYF.

The chain recombines TRBV6-6 with TRBJ2-1, with a possible D match to TRBD2 (5 bases). Germline CDR1 reads MNHNY; CDR2 reads SVGAGI (reference sequence). Trimming pared 0 bases from V and 4 bases from J, leaving 7 bases between. The CDR3 loop spans 14 amino acids. CDR3 sequence (DNA): TGTGCCAGCAGTTACTCGAGGGTTTACAATGAGCAGTTCTTC. Its translation: CASSYSRVYNEQFF.

This clone has just one count. The chain is built from TRBV25-1 and TRBJ2-5, with D unclear. Germline V gene sequence: CDR1 MGHDK, CDR2 SYGVNS. This CDR3 has 12 amino acids. Trimming cost V 8 bases and J 5 bases, with 12 bases left between them. CDR3 nucleotides: TGTGCCAGCGGGTTGCGTGGGGAGACCCAGTACTTC. This encodes CASGLRGETQYF.

The chain employs TRBV29-1 and TRBJ2-2; TRBD2 might be the D (5 bases). Germline V gene data show CDR1 as SQVTM and CDR2 as ANQGSEA. Trimming cost V 7 bases and J 6 bases, with 9 bases left between them. The CDR3 is 11 amino acids. The CDR3 region has the DNA TGCAGCGGAGGGCATCCCGGGGAGCTGTTTTTT. This sequence encodes CSGGHPGELFF.

The J gene is TRBJ1-3, the V gene TRBV7-8; D ambiguous. V lost 3 bases to trimming and J lost 0 bases, with 0 bases between them. CDR1 and CDR2 (germline): SGHVS, FQNEAQ. This CDR3 spans 12 amino acids. Here the CDR3 reads CASSFSGNTIYF. The CDR3 DNA is TGTGCCAGCAGCTTCTCTGGAAACACCATATATTTT.

As regards this clone: Other DNA sequences in this sample translate to the same CDR3. The CDR3: CAKHGNTEAFF. The DNA of the CDR3 is TGTGCCAAGCACGGGAACACTGAAGCTTTCTTT. The chain combines TRBV30 with TRBJ1-1; no definite D call. CDR1 is GTSNPN, CDR2 SVGIG, per germline (reference sequence). V lost 8 bases to trimming and J lost 1 base, with 8 bases between them. The CDR3 consists of 11 residues.

The genes are TRBV12-5 and TRBJ2-3; unclear D gene. The V gene's germline CDR1 is LGHNT and CDR2 FRNRAP. The V end lost 2 bases, the J end lost 2 bases, and 8 bases lay between the germline ends. CDR3 size: 14 residues. The CDR3 reads CASGLNSPTDTQYF. The CDR3 DNA sequence: TGTGCTAGTGGTTTGAACAGCCCCACAGATACGCAGTATTTT.